This T cell receptor beta chain is from a study of cytomegalovirus exposure and HLA in healthy donors (dated by TCRdb to the late 2010s). General notes on the study: An earlier analysis of approximately 640 of the donors reported more than 250 Gb of sequence data and about 100 million unique TCR beta sequences from about 200 million T cells. A later genetic analysis used genome-wide SNP genotypes for about three fifths of the 666 donors, treating that subset as a discovery cohort. The genetic ancestry cluster associated with self-reported Caucasian donors included roughly 84% of the 398 genotyped donors. The study used immunosequencing to profile the T cell repertoires of some 600 subjects and linked those repertoires to cytomegalovirus serostatus. Donor age, sex, ethnicity and CMV serostatus were compiled together with the repertoire data. Several DR-DQ haplotypes were treated as single units for association and clustering because of strong linkage in the cohort. HLA typing covered class I and class II loci at four-digit resolution. Among approximately 370 genotyped donors of the cohort, an average of about 220,000 unique TCR beta nucleotide sequences was sequenced per donor, of which about 18% were non-productive. A later analysis re-examined previously published TCR beta repertoires from 610 or so donors and added high-resolution HLA genotyping to investigate patterns of TCR occurrence. Rather than drawing on any new phenotypic data, the later analysis identified candidate immune exposures from TCR beta sequences and the way those sequences occurred across donors. To predict cytomegalovirus infection status, the study brought together high-throughput TCR immunosequencing, statistical association of individual TCRs with disease status, and machine learning. An earlier analysis of more than 450 of the donors used high-throughput TCR beta sequencing to judge whether each TCR beta V gene segment behaved as functional or pseudogenic. The study was designed to test whether signatures of past pathogen exposure could be identified by cataloging public T cell receptors. All discovery cohort repertoires had been generated using a single sequencing platform. An early release covering roughly 580 HLA-typed donors comprised about 320 gigabases of sequencing data and tens of millions of unique TCR sequences. Typing coverage differed by locus: A, B, C, DRB1 and DQB1 were typed in roughly 620-630 donors, DQA1 in 522, DPA1 in nearly 610, and DPB1 in around 440. Besides the first cohort of approximately 670 subjects, a separate validation cohort made up of roughly 130 different subjects was used.

The method behind the library was the immunoSEQ multiplex PCR assay. For the multiplex PCR, a mixture combining 60 forward primers for TCR Vbeta segments and 13 reverse primers for TCR Jbeta segments was used. The CDR3 region of rearranged TCR beta genes was amplified from genomic DNA with a multiplex PCR assay. The Illumina HiSeq System was used to sequence the amplified TCR beta libraries as 87-base-pair reads. The original pipeline was this. A later analysis counted about 80 million unique TCR beta chains across the 700 or so repertoires, and some 11 million of these chains were shared by at least two donors. Raw reads were error-corrected and collapsed into unique sequences with a nearest-neighbor algorithm that merged closely related sequences to remove PCR and sequencing errors. Alignment of CDR3 sequences to IMGT reference sequences was used to assign V, D and J gene segments. Each retained sequence needed at least a six-nucleotide match to both a V gene segment and a J gene segment. A rearrangement was called productive if the CDR3 had no stop codons and remained in frame with V and J, and every other rearrangement was called non-productive. CDR3 was defined by IMGT convention, running from the second conserved V-encoded cysteine to the conserved J-encoded phenylalanine. The earlier analysis of about 640 of the donors excluded any sequence lacking an unambiguous match to a single V gene segment. In an earlier analysis of roughly 600 of the donors, a V segment was called functional when productive rearrangements were above 56.7%, and segregating when the standard deviation between donors exceeded 5%. A statistical classification framework was developed to diagnose cytomegalovirus status using the catalog of TCR beta chain sequences. In a later analysis, TCR nucleotide sequences were compared against IMGT/GENE-DB human TR gene sequences so that V and J genes could be assigned. Using the TCRdist pipeline, a later analysis assigned CDR3 sequences along with most-parsimonious VDJ recombination scenarios. In a later analysis, each TCR beta chain was defined by its CDR3 amino acid sequence together with its V-gene family, and reads lacking a unique V-gene family were excluded. As a way to deal with suspected cross-contamination and a sequencing artifact, a later analysis dropped under 600 nucleotide sequences that were highly shared and had low generation probability. For each public chain, a later analysis derived a clonal expansion index from normalized ranks of inferred template counts within each repertoire. In a later analysis, generation probabilities were computed using a VDJ recombination model fitted to out-of-frame rearrangements, and the results were checked against IGoR. Hypergeometric tests were used in a later analysis to score TCR-TCR, TCR-HLA and TCR-CMV co-occurrence, with a repertoire-size bias correction applied to the TCR pairs. To estimate false discovery rates, a later analysis permuted the HLA or CMV assignments 20 times. In a later analysis, co-occurring TCRs were grouped using DBSCAN, with TCRdist sequence similarity added in when clustering inside HLA-allele-positive subsets. Repertoires with fewer than 30,000 or more than 120,000 public chains, plus five repertoires with anomalous nucleotide sharing, were excluded from co-occurrence clustering. Entries here come from immuneACCESS through TCRdb and include only in-frame sequences with V and J called. Some clones fail to appear in such tables; in the studies checked, an unresolved V gene covers under half of the shortfall, and the cause of the remainder is unknown. V, J and clone size derive from that table, while D and trimming were established from the DNA sequence. A total of roughly 150,000 clones appear in this sample, 70% to 90% of them only once. The ten largest clones represent less than 3% of the sample.

V is cut back by 0 bases and J by 0 bases, with 3 bases in the junction unmatched. Reading from cysteine to phenylalanine, the CDR3 counts 17 amino acids. CDR3 DNA is the only sequence kept; it has 51 bases, read in frame from the first base. Sequences SGHVS (CDR1) and FQNEAQ (CDR2) are obtained from the germline V gene. The cohort comprised 670 or so healthy bone marrow donors. All cohort members were sampled while nominally healthy, although unrecorded immune exposures were likely present. The donor was CMV seronegative and belonged to the group of roughly 330 seronegative cohort members. A peripheral blood sample was collected from each donor, and TCR beta sequencing was performed on peripheral blood mononuclear cells. Genomic DNA was extracted from the blood cell samples with the Qiagen DNeasy Blood Extraction Kit. Turning to this clone: Its antigen has not been determined. There are no base qualities to consult, and no much larger clone falls within one base.

General study outcomes and caveats: Because HLA typing was missing for some donors at each locus, association tests included only the typed subset. In both the original and validation cohorts, the classifier was reported to diagnose cytomegalovirus status with high specificity and sensitivity. Broadly in line with IMGT annotations, most TCR beta V segments showed up in productive rearrangements about 87% or about 30% of the time in an earlier analysis of several hundred of the donors. According to a later genetic analysis, donors in an Asian-associated ancestry cluster had fewer N-insertions in productive TCRs than the roughly 670-donor mean. A further reported finding was that TCR beta sequences accurately predicted the HLA-A and HLA-B alleles for most subjects in the first cohort. Most TCR sequences were observed very rarely across donors, whereas some public TCRs were present in many individuals. A later genetic analysis associated a missense DCLRE1C variant with V-gene and J-gene trimming of TCR beta chains, and an independent cohort replicated the association. In a later analysis, the rate of TCR association differed among HLA loci, with DRB1 alleles having the most associated TCRs and HLA-C alleles having the fewest. A cluster of highly shared sequence variants was judged likely to be a technical artifact of the sequencing pipeline. This cohort had only TCR beta chains sequenced, and the lack of alpha or paired-chain data limited which features could be detected. Most CMV-associated TCR beta chains appeared to be HLA-restricted in a later analysis, and the HLA associations seemed to be driven largely by CMV exposure. According to a later analysis, parvovirus B19, influenza, CMV and Epstein-Barr virus appeared linked to several top co-occurrence clusters. In vitro tests confirmed that a few of the cytomegalovirus-associated TCR beta chains recognize cytomegalovirus antigens. When HLA alleles, especially DR and DQ, strongly co-occurred, attributing TCR associations to individual alleles was difficult. In the study, some 160 TCR beta chains were listed as associated with cytomegalovirus. Because the 87-base-pair reads could not distinguish some IMGT-functional V segments, including TRBV6-2 and TRBV6-3, those segments were excluded. The authors suggested that the approach could potentially be extended to other disease states and immunological phenotypes. Correlated functional status among segregating V segments might reflect linkage disequilibrium, but an unknown experimental factor could not be ruled out. Roughly uniform sequencing depth across donors was assumed in presence/absence analyses, although this assumption may not hold. Compared with equally common non-associated chains, HLA-associated TCR beta chains in a later analysis were more clonally expanded and had lower generation probabilities. A later analysis associated 16,951 TCR beta sequences with specific HLA alleles at a false discovery rate of 0.05. The earlier analysis of about 600 of the donors excluded seventeen rarely observed V segments, including chromosome 9 orphons, because counts were too low. For the cohort, immune exposure information was limited to CMV serostatus.

The receptor's source is a male donor in good health and CMV-seronegative. The chain is made from TRBV7-8 and TRBJ2-7; TRBD2 fits 12 bases in the junction. The sequencing sample was made of PBMCs. The DNA sequence is given as TGTGCCAGCAGCTTAGCGAGGACTAGCGGGGCCTCCTACGAGCAGTACTTC. Its protein is CASSLARTSGASYEQYF.